The T cell receptor (beta chain) described here comes from a study of CD8 T cells in Susac syndrome. cDNA came from roughly 0.53 to 1 ug RNA primed by random hexamers. TCRdb processed the immunoSEQ multiplex PCR reads anew with MiXCR; each CDR3 protein has one entry. Of roughly 140,000 distinct CDR3 sequences in the sample, nearly 95% were seen once. The CDR3 runs to 14 residues. The junction had 11 bases not matched to a gene; V was cut back by 10 bases and J by 5 bases. Germline V gene lookup returns CDR1 SNHLY and CDR2 FYNNEI. V usage is TRBV2 and J usage is TRBJ2-1; TRBD2 matches at 7 bases. The TCR was taken from a human donor in good health. Material: CD8+ T cells from PBMCs. The CDR3 nucleotides read TGTGCCACCCACGGGCGGGAGAAGAACAATGAGCAGTTCTTC. It encodes CATHGREKNNEQFF. The full variable domain, completed using reference TRBV2 and TRBJ2-1, is EPEVTQTPSHQVTQMGQEVILRCVPISNHLYFYWYRQILGQKVEFLVSFYNNEISEKSEIFDDQFSVERPDGSNFTLKIRSTKLEDSAMYFCATHGREKNNEQFFGPGTRLTVL.